Presented here are 28 T cell receptor beta chains from one specimen sequenced in a study of spatial heterogeneity in lung cancer. Study observations and caveats: Tumor mutation counts were tracked by expanded intratumoral alpha and beta TCR counts.

The time point: sample taken at primary tumor resection. No antigens are known for them. TCRdb redid the calling of the 5' RACE reads with MiXCR, one entry per CDR3 protein. The sample gives some 5,000 distinct CDR3 sequences, approximately 14% of which show up once; 10% is in the top ten. The material was lung tumor tissue, obtained at surgery. These TCRs come from a female donor with early-stage non-small cell lung cancer.

Judged by abundance, this clonotype is medium-sized. V usage is TRBV27 and J usage is TRBJ1-1; TRBD1 aligns across 8 bases. This CDR3 comprises 12 residues. Germline V gives CDR1 MNHEY, CDR2 SMNVEV (reference sequence). Losses at the gene ends were 7 bases for V and 4 bases for J; bases not matched to a gene: 2. CDR3 DNA: TGTGCCAGCACTGACAGGGGCACTGAAGCTTTCTTT. This sequence encodes CASTDRGTEAFF.

In this sample, this clonotype is medium-sized. The rearrangement links TRBV3-1 to TRBJ2-5, with 10 bases that match TRBD2. This CDR3 has 16 amino acids. With 0 bases clipped from V and 3 bases from J, the junction kept 4 bases outside the gene matches. Looked up from germline, CDR1 is LGHDT and CDR2 is YNNKEL (reference sequence). In DNA form, the CDR3 reads TGTGCCAGCAGCCAAGAAAGAAGCGGGGGGGAAGAGACCCAGTACTTC. Translating gives CASSQERSGGEETQYF.

This clonotype is medium-sized in the sample. The rearrangement uses TRBV2 and TRBJ2-5; 13 bases line up with TRBD2. Germline trimming cut 7 bases from V and 6 bases from J; bases unmatched to any gene: 11. The CDR3 totals 16 residues. Looked up from germline, CDR1 is SNHLY and CDR2 is FYNNEI. This CDR3 reads CASKGLAGAIAQTQYF. The DNA of the CDR3 is TGTGCCAGCAAAGGACTAGCGGGAGCCATCGCGCAGACCCAGTACTTC.

In this sample, this clonotype is medium-sized. V is TRBV5-1 and J is TRBJ2-7; TRBD2 might be the D (5 bases). The V end lost 2 bases, the J end lost 6 bases, and 15 bases lay between the germline ends. The germline V gene encodes CDR1 SGHRS and CDR2 YFSETQ. This CDR3 is built from 14 residues. CDR3 residues: CASSFNGRASEQYF. CDR3 sequence (DNA): TGCGCCAGCAGCTTTAATGGGCGGGCGAGCGAGCAGTACTTC. Based on the CDR3 plus reference TRBV5-1 and TRBJ2-7, the full variable domain is KAGVTQTPRYLIKTRGQQVTLSCSPISGHRSVSWYQQTPGQGLQFLFEYFSETQRNKGNFPGRFSGRQFSNSRSEMNVSTLELGDSALYLCASSFNGRASEQYFGPGTRLTVT.

This clonotype was counted ten times or more. The chain has TRBV5-1 and TRBJ2-7; a weak D match, TRBD2 (5 bases). The CDR3 is 14 amino acids. Germline CDR1 reads SGHRS; CDR2 reads YFSETQ. V lost 4 bases to trimming and J lost 2 bases, with 13 bases between them. The CDR3 spells CASSRDGITYEQYF. The CDR3 nucleotides read TGCGCCAGCAGCCGGGATGGGATTACCTACGAGCAGTACTTC.

This clonotype was picked up many times. This chain links TRBV19 with TRBJ2-1; 15 positions agree with TRBD2. CDR1 LNHDA and CDR2 SQIVND come from the germline V gene (reference sequence). V dropped 10 bases and J dropped 7; count of bases not matched to a gene: 8. The CDR3 has 15 amino acids. For the CDR3, the DNA is TGTGCCACCCGGACTAGCGGGGGGGTTAGGAATGAGCAGTTCTTC. Protein sequence: CATRTSGGVRNEQFF.

This clonotype has ten or more counts. A much more abundant neighbour one base away suggests this may be a read error. This chain connects TRBV28 to TRBJ1-2; tentatively, D is TRBD1 (5 bases). The ends were cut back, 10 bases at V and 2 bases at J, with 20 bases in the middle. This CDR3 contains 15 residues. CDR1 is MDHEN, CDR2 SYDVKM, per germline. CDR3: CANNPPDSTNYGYTF. The CDR3 DNA reads TGTGCCAACAATCCTCCCGACAGCACCAACTATGGCTACACCTTC.

The V gene is TRBV7-2, the J gene TRBJ2-7; a weak D match, TRBD1 (6 bases). The length of the CDR3 is 16 residues. Germline CDR1 is SGHTA and CDR2 is FQGNSA. Trimming removed 5 bases from V and 3 bases from J, with 20 bases in between. In nucleotides, the CDR3 is TGTGCCAGCAGCCCGGACAGTGGGGGACCGGTCTACGAGCAGTACTTC. The encoded protein is CASSPDSGGPVYEQYF.

This clonotype is medium-sized. This chain links TRBV5-1 with TRBJ1-2, with 8 bases lining up with TRBD1. CDR1 SGHRS and CDR2 YFSETQ come from the germline V gene. This CDR3 comprises 14 residues. Germline trimming cut 7 bases from V and 7 bases from J; bases unmatched to any gene: 12. CDR3 residues: CASRPGGGMGGYTF. In DNA form, the CDR3 reads TGCGCCAGCCGCCCAGGGGGCGGGATGGGTGGCTACACCTTC.

This clonotype qualifies as medium-sized. The rearrangement uses TRBV20-1 and TRBJ1-4, with D maybe TRBD1 (5 bases). The CDR3 length is 15 residues. Germline V lookup: CDR1 DFQATT, CDR2 SNEGSKA (reference sequence). Deletions cut 0 bases from V and 4 bases from J, with 12 bases between. CDR3 sequence (DNA): TGCAGTGCTAGAGATCAGGGCAGGGATAATGAAAAACTGTTTTTT. It is translated as CSARDQGRDNEKLFF.

This clonotype is medium-sized (0.01 to 0.1%) by share. The chain has TRBV20-1 and TRBJ2-1; tentatively, D is TRBD2 (7 bases). Germline V gene data show CDR1 as DFQATT and CDR2 as SNEGSKA (reference sequence). With 6 bases removed from V and 1 base from J, the gap between germline ends came to 19 bases. The CDR3 consists of 16 residues. CDR3 sequence reads: CSAPGAGDLSYNEQFF. CDR3 DNA sequence: TGCAGTGCCCCGGGGGCGGGAGACCTTTCCTACAATGAGCAGTTCTTC.

This clonotype qualifies as medium-sized. The chain recombines TRBV27 with TRBJ2-7, with 8 positions matching TRBD2. From germline, CDR1 is MNHEY and CDR2 SMNVEV (reference sequence). The V gene end was trimmed by 5 bases and the J gene end by 6 bases; junction bases not matched to a gene: 6. This CDR3 is built from 13 residues. CDR3 sequence reads: CASSASLAGEQYF. The CDR3 nucleotides are TGTGCCAGCAGTGCCTCTCTAGCGGGCGAGCAGTACTTC.

This clonotype occurred many times. V gene TRBV12-3 or TRBV12-4 combines with J gene TRBJ2-6, with 7 nucleotides matching TRBD2. The CDR3 has 17 residues. The V and J ends lost 1 base and 2 bases, in that order; junction bases with no gene match: 5. CDR3 protein: CASSLGPAGAGANVLTF. For the CDR3, the DNA is TGTGCCAGCAGTTTAGGCCCTGCGGGGGCTGGGGCCAACGTCCTGACTTTC.

This chain joins TRBV9 and TRBJ2-6, with TRBD1 as a possible D gene (6 bases). Per germline, CDR1 SGDLS and CDR2 YYNGEE. The V end was cut by 2 bases, the J end by 0 bases, with 9 bases between. This CDR3 contains 16 residues. The CDR3 nucleotides read TGTGCCAGCAGCGTTACAGGGAGCTCTGGGGCCAACGTCCTGACTTTC. As protein: CASSVTGSSGANVLTF.

This clonotype was detected many times. V and J are TRBV4-2 and TRBJ2-6, with no clear D. V lost 3 bases and J lost 0, with 12 bases in between. Germline assignment: CDR1 LGHNA and CDR2 YNFKEQ. The CDR3 extends over 17 amino acids. The CDR3 loop reads CASSHGLAVSGANVLTF. CDR3 coding DNA: TGTGCCAGCAGCCATGGTTTGGCGGTCTCTGGGGCCAACGTCCTGACTTTC.

Within the sample, this clonotype is medium-sized. This rearrangement joins TRBV9 to TRBJ2-5, with D perhaps matching TRBD2 (6 bases). V lost 3 bases to trimming and J lost 5 bases, with 14 bases between them. Looked up from germline, CDR1 is SGDLS and CDR2 is YYNGEE. CDR3 size: 14 residues. CDR3 sequence: CASSAQTGAETQYF. The CDR3 DNA sequence: TGTGCCAGCAGCGCCCAGACGGGAGCGGAGACCCAGTACTTC.

The chain has TRBV7-9 and TRBJ2-2; a possible D gene is TRBD1 (6 bases). Trimming took 3 bases from V and 1 from J, leaving 9 bases between them. Germline V gives CDR1 SEHNR, CDR2 FQNEAQ (reference sequence). CDR3 length: 15 amino acids. Here the CDR3 DNA reads TGTGCCAGCAGCTTCGACAGGAAGAACACCGGGGAGCTGTTTTTT. This encodes CASSFDRKNTGELFF.

The V and J genes are TRBV7-9 and TRBJ2-7, with a weak D call TRBD1 (6 bases). Between the trimmed V and J ends, which lost 5 bases and 0 bases, there was a span of 11 bases. Per germline, CDR1 SEHNR and CDR2 FQNEAQ (reference sequence). The CDR3 contains 14 residues. This chain's CDR3 is CASSVGGSSYEQYF. The CDR3 nucleotides read TGTGCCAGCAGCGTAGGGGGTAGCTCCTACGAGCAGTACTTC. Complete variable domain (other parts from reference TRBV7-9 and TRBJ2-7): DTGVSQNPRHKITKRGQNVTFRCDPISEHNRLYWYRQTLGQGPEFLTYFQNEAQLEKSRLLSDRFSAERPKGSFSTLEIQRTEQGDSAMYLCASSVGGSSYEQYFGPGTRLTVT.

The sample holds many counts of this clonotype. V and J are TRBV29-1 and TRBJ2-1, with D maybe TRBD2 (5 bases). The V gene lost 4 bases and the J gene lost 8 bases, with 15 bases spanning the gap. The CDR3 runs 13 residues. Germline CDR1 SQVTM, CDR2 ANQGSEA. The CDR3 DNA reads TGCAGCGTTGCGGTCAGGTCGAGGGATGAGCAGTTCTTC. Translating it yields CSVAVRSRDEQFF.

This clonotype is medium-sized (0.01 to 0.1%) within its sample. This sequence joins TRBV5-1 and TRBJ2-7, with a weak D call TRBD2 (7 bases). The CDR3 spans 14 residues. V dropped 4 bases and J dropped 6 bases, with 17 bases sitting between them. Germline values: CDR1 SGHRS, CDR2 YFSETQ. CDR3 residues: CASSRETGRGEQYF. The CDR3 bases are TGCGCCAGCAGCCGGGAAACAGGGAGGGGCGAGCAGTACTTC.

The V gene is TRBV5-1, the J gene TRBJ2-7, with 10 bases aligning to TRBD2. The germline gives CDR1 SGHRS, CDR2 YFSETQ. The junction had 10 bases not matched to a gene; V was cut back by 3 bases and J by 4 bases. CDR3 length equals 16 residues. CDR3 coding DNA: TGCGCCAGCAGCTGGGAAGGGGCTAGCGGGGGATACGAGCAGTACTTC. It specifies CASSWEGASGGYEQYF.

This clonotype is deemed medium-sized. The rearrangement joins TRBV10-3 to TRBJ2-7; unclear D gene. V lost 0 bases, J lost 3 bases, and 6 bases lay in between. The CDR3 totals 13 residues. Germline assignment: CDR1 ENHRY and CDR2 SYGVKD. This CDR3 reads CAISESNSYEQYF. CDR3 nucleotides: TGTGCCATCAGTGAGTCAAACAGCTACGAGCAGTACTTC.

This clonotype was seen only a few times. The gene calls are TRBV27 and TRBJ2-2, with D possibly TRBD2 on 5 matching bases. The CDR3 has 12 amino acids. Germline assignment: CDR1 MNHEY and CDR2 SMNVEV (reference sequence). The V and J ends lost 10 bases and 3 bases respectively, with 9 bases between them. The CDR3 reads CAMRADTGELFF. CDR3 DNA sequence: TGTGCCATGCGAGCGGACACCGGGGAGCTGTTTTTT.

Sample share makes this clonotype medium-sized. This chain links TRBV6-1 with TRBJ2-1; tentatively, D is TRBD1 (6 bases). Germline assignment: CDR1 MNHNS and CDR2 SASEGT. V gave up 7 bases and J gave up 6 bases, with 13 bases separating them. This CDR3 is 13 amino acids long. CDR3 sequence: CASTGGVINEQFF. CDR3 in DNA: TGTGCCAGCACTGGGGGCGTAATCAATGAGCAGTTCTTC.

This sequence joins TRBV5-1 and TRBJ1-2, with D possibly being TRBD1 (5 bases). V lost 5 bases and J lost 4, with 21 bases in between. This CDR3 contains 16 residues. The germline CDR1 and CDR2 sequences are SGHRS and YFSETQ. The CDR3 sequence is CASRRIEDRDAYGYTF. In nucleotides, the CDR3 is TGCGCCAGCAGACGAATAGAGGACCGGGACGCCTATGGCTACACCTTC.

The chain has TRBV28 and TRBJ1-1; tentatively, D is TRBD1 (5 bases). Germline V lookup: CDR1 MDHEN, CDR2 SYDVKM. CDR3 length: 14 amino acids. Deletions cut 4 bases from V and 4 bases from J, with 13 bases between. The CDR3 protein is CASSSGTLGTEAFF. The CDR3 coding sequence is TGTGCCAGCAGTTCCGGGACCTTAGGCACTGAAGCTTTCTTT. The full variable domain, in which reference TRBV28 and TRBJ1-1 provide the parts outside the CDR3, is DVKVTQSSRYLVKRTGEKVFLECVQDMDHENMFWYRQDPGLGLRLIYFSYDVKMKEKGDIPEGYSVSREKKERFSLILESASTNQTSMYLCASSSGTLGTEAFFGQGTRLTVV.

The J gene is TRBJ2-5, the V gene TRBV5-5, with 9 bases that match TRBD1. CDR1 SGHKS and CDR2 YYEKEE come from the germline V gene (reference sequence). CDR3 length: 13 amino acids. With V trimmed by 4 bases and J by 4 bases, 2 bases remained unmatched. The CDR3 nucleotides read TGTGCCAGCAGCCGACAGGGGGGAGAGACCCAGTACTTC. Amino acid sequence: CASSRQGGETQYF.

The chain has TRBV12-3 or TRBV12-4 and TRBJ2-1; 12 positions agree with TRBD2. Trimming at V came to 5 bases and at J to 6 bases, leaving 8 bases not matched to a gene. This CDR3 comprises 16 residues. In DNA form, the CDR3 reads TGTGCCAGCAGTGGAATGGGACTAGCGGGCCGCAATGAGCAGTTCTTC. Residues: CASSGMGLAGRNEQFF.